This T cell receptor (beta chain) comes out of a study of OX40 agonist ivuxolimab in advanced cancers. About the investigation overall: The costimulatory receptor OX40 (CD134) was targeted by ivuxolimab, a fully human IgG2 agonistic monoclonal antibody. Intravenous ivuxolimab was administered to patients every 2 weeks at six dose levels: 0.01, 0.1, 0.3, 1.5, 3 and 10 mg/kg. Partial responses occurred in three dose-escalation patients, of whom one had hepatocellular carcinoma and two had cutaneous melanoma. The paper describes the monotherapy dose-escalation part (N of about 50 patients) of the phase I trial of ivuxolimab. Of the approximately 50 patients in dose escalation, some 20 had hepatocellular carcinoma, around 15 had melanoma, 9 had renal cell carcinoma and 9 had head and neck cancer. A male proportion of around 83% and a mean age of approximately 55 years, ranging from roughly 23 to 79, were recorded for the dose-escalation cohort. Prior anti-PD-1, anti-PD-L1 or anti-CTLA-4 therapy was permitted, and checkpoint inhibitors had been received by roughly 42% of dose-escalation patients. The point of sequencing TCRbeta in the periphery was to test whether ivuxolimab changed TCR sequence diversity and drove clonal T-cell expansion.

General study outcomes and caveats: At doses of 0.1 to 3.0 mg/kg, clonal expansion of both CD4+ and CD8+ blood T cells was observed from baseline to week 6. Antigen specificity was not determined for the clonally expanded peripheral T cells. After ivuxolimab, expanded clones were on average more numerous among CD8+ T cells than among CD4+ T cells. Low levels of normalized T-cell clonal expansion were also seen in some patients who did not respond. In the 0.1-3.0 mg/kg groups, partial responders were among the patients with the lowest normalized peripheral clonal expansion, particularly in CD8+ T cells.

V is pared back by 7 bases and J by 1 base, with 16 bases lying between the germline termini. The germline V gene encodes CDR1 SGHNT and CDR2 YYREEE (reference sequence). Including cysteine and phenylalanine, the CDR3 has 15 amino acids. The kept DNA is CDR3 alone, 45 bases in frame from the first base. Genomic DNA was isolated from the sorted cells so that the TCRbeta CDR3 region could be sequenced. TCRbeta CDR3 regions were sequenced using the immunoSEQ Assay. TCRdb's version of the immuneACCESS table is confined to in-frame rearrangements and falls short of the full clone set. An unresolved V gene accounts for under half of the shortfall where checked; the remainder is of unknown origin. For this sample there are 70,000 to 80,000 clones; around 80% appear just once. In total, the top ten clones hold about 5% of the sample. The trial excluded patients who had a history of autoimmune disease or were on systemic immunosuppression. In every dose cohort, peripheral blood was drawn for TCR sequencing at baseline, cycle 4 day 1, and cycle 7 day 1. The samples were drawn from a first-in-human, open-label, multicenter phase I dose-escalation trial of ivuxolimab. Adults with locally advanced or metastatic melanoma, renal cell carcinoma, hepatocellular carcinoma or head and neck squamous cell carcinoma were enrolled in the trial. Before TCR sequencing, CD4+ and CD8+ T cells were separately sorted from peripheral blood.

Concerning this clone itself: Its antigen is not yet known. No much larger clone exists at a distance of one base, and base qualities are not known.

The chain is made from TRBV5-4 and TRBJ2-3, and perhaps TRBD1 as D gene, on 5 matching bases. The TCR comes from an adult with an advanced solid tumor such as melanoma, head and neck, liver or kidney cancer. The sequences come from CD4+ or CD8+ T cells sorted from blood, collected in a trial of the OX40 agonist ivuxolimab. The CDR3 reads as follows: CASGFGVGGTDTQYF. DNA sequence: TGTGCCAGCGGATTCGGAGTAGGGGGCACAGATACGCAGTATTTT.